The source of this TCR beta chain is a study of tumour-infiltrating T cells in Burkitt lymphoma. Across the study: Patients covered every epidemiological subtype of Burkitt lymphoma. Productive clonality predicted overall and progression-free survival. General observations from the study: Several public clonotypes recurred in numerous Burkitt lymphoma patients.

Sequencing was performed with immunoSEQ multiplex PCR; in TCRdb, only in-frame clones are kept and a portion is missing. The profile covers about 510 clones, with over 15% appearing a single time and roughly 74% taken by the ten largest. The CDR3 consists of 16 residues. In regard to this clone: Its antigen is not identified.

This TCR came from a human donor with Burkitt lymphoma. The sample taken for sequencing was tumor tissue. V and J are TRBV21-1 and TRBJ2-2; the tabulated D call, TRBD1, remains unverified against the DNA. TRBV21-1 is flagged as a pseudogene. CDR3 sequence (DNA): TGTGCCAGCAGCAAAGTTGAAGGGGGCCGAACCGGGGAGCTGTTTTTT. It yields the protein CASSKVEGGRTGELFF.